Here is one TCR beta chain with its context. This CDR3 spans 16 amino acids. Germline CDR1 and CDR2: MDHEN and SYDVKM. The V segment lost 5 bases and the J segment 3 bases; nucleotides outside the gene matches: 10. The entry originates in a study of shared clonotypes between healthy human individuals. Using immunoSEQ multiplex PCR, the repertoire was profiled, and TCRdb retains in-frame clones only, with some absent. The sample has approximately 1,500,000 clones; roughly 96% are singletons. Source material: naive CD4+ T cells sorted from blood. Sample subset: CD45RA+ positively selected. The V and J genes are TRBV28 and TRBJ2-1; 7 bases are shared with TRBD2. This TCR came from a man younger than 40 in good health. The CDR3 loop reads CASSLTSGTLYNEQFF. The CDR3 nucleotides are TGTGCCAGCAGTCTTACCAGCGGGACCCTCTACAATGAGCAGTTCTTC.